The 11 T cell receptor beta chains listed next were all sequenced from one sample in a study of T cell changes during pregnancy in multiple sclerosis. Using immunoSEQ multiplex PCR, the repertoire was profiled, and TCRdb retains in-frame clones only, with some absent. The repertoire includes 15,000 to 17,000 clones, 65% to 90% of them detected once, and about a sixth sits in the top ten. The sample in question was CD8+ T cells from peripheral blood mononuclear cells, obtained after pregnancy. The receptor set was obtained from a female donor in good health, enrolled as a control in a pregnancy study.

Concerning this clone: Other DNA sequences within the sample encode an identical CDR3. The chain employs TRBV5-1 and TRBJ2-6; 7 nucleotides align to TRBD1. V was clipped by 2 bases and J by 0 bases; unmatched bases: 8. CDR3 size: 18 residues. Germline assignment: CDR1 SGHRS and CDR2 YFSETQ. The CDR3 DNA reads TGCGCCAGCAGCTTAGTGACAGGGCCGAGCTCTGGGGCCAACGTCCTGACTTTC. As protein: CASSLVTGPSSGANVLTF. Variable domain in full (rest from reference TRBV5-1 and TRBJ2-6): KAGVTQTPRYLIKTRGQQVTLSCSPISGHRSVSWYQQTPGQGLQFLFEYFSETQRNKGNFPGRFSGRQFSNSRSEMNVSTLELGDSALYLCASSLVTGPSSGANVLTFGAGSRLTVL.

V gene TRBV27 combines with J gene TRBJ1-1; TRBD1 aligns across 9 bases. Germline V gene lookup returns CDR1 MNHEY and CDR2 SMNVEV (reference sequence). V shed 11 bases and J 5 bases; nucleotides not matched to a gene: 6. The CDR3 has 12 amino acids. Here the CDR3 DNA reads TGTGCCGAACAGGGGGCTTGGACTGAAGCTTTCTTT. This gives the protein CAEQGAWTEAFF.

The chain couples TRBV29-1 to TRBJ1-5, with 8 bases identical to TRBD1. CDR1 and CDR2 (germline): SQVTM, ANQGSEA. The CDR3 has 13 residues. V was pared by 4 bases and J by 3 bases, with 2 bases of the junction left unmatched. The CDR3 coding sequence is TGCAGCGTTGCAGGGGGCTTCAATCAGCCCCAGCATTTT. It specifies CSVAGGFNQPQHF.

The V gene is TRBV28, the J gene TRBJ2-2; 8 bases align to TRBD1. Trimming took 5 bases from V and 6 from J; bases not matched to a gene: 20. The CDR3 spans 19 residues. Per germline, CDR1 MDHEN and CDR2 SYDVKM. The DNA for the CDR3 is TGTGCCAGCAGTCCACAGGACAGGGTTTCTCAATCCTATCCCGGGGAGCTGTTTTTT. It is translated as CASSPQDRVSQSYPGELFF.

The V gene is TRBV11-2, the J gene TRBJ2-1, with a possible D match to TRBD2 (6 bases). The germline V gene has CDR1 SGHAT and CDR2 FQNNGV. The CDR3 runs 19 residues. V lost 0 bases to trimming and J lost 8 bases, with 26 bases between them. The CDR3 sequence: CASSLDYSPFGGGEDEQFF. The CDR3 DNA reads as TGTGCCAGCAGCTTAGATTACTCCCCTTTTGGGGGAGGCGAGGATGAGCAGTTCTTC.

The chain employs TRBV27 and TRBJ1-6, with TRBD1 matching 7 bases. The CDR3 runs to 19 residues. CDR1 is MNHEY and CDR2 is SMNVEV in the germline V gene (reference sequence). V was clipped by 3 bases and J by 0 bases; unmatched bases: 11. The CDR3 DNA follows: TGTGCCAGCAGTTTTCGGTCAGGGGGACCTAGCTCCTATAATTCACCCCTCCACTTT. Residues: CASSFRSGGPSSYNSPLHF.

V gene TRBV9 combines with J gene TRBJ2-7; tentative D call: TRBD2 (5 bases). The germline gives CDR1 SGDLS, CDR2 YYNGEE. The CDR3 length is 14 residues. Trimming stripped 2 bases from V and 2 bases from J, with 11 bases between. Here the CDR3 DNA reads TGTGCCAGCAGCGTGGGAGAGGCGACCTACGAGCAGTACTTC. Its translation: CASSVGEATYEQYF.

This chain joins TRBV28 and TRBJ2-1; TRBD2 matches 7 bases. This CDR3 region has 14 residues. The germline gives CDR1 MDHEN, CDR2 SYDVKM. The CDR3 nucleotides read TGTGCGGGTCAGCGGGGAGATTCCTACAATGAGCAGTTCTTC. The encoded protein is CAGQRGDSYNEQFF.

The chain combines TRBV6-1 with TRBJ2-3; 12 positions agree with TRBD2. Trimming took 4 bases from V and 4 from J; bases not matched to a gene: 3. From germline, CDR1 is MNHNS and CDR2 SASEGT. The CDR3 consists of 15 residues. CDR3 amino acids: CASSATSGSADTQYF. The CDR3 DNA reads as TGTGCCAGCAGTGCGACTAGCGGGAGTGCAGATACGCAGTATTTT.

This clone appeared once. The CDR3 is CASSPRTGGSGNTIYF. Written as DNA, the CDR3 is TGTGCCAGCAGTCCCCGAACAGGGGGCTCTGGAAACACCATATATTTT. V usage is TRBV27 and J usage is TRBJ1-3, with 8 bases identical to TRBD1. The V gene's germline CDR1 is MNHEY and CDR2 SMNVEV (reference sequence). The junction had 6 bases not matched to a gene; V was cut back by 5 bases and J by 0 bases. CDR3 length equals 16 residues.

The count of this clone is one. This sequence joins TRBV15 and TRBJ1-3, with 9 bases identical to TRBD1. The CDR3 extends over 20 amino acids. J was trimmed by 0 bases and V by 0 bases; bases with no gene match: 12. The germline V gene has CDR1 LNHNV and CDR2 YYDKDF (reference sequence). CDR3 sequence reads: CATSRDTDRGWPSSGNTIYF. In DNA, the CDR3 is TGTGCCACCAGCAGAGATACGGACAGGGGATGGCCCAGCTCTGGAAACACCATATATTTT.